This paragraph reports one T cell receptor (beta chain). The antigen remains undetermined. The data were obtained in a study of cytomegalovirus exposure and HLA in healthy donors. Germline V lookup: CDR1 MNHNS, CDR2 SASEGT. Germline trimming cut 6 bases from V and 3 bases from J; bases unmatched to any gene: 7. The CDR3 contains 15 residues. PCR was performed using 60 Vbeta and 13 Jbeta primers. Sequencing used immunoSEQ multiplex PCR; TCRdb keeps in-frame clones, though not all of them. The sample consists of 150,000 to 200,000 clones, roughly 79% of them appearing once. Everyone who donated was a healthy bone marrow donor. Findings and caveats of the study: Per a prior analysis, the majority of TCR beta V segments were productive roughly 90% or roughly 30% of the time. Later analysis revealed greater clonal expansion in HLA-associated TCR beta chains than in equally common others. Based on reports, TCR beta sequences accurately predicted HLA-A and HLA-B alleles for most subjects.

The sample consisted of PBMCs. The origin of this receptor is a man aged 35 to 55 in good health and CMV-seronegative. The J gene is TRBJ2-3, the V gene TRBV6-1; 9 positions agree with TRBD2. The DNA of the CDR3 is TGTGCCAGCAGGGGAGCGGGAGGAGTGACAGATACGCAGTATTTT. Encoded protein: CASRGAGGVTDTQYF.